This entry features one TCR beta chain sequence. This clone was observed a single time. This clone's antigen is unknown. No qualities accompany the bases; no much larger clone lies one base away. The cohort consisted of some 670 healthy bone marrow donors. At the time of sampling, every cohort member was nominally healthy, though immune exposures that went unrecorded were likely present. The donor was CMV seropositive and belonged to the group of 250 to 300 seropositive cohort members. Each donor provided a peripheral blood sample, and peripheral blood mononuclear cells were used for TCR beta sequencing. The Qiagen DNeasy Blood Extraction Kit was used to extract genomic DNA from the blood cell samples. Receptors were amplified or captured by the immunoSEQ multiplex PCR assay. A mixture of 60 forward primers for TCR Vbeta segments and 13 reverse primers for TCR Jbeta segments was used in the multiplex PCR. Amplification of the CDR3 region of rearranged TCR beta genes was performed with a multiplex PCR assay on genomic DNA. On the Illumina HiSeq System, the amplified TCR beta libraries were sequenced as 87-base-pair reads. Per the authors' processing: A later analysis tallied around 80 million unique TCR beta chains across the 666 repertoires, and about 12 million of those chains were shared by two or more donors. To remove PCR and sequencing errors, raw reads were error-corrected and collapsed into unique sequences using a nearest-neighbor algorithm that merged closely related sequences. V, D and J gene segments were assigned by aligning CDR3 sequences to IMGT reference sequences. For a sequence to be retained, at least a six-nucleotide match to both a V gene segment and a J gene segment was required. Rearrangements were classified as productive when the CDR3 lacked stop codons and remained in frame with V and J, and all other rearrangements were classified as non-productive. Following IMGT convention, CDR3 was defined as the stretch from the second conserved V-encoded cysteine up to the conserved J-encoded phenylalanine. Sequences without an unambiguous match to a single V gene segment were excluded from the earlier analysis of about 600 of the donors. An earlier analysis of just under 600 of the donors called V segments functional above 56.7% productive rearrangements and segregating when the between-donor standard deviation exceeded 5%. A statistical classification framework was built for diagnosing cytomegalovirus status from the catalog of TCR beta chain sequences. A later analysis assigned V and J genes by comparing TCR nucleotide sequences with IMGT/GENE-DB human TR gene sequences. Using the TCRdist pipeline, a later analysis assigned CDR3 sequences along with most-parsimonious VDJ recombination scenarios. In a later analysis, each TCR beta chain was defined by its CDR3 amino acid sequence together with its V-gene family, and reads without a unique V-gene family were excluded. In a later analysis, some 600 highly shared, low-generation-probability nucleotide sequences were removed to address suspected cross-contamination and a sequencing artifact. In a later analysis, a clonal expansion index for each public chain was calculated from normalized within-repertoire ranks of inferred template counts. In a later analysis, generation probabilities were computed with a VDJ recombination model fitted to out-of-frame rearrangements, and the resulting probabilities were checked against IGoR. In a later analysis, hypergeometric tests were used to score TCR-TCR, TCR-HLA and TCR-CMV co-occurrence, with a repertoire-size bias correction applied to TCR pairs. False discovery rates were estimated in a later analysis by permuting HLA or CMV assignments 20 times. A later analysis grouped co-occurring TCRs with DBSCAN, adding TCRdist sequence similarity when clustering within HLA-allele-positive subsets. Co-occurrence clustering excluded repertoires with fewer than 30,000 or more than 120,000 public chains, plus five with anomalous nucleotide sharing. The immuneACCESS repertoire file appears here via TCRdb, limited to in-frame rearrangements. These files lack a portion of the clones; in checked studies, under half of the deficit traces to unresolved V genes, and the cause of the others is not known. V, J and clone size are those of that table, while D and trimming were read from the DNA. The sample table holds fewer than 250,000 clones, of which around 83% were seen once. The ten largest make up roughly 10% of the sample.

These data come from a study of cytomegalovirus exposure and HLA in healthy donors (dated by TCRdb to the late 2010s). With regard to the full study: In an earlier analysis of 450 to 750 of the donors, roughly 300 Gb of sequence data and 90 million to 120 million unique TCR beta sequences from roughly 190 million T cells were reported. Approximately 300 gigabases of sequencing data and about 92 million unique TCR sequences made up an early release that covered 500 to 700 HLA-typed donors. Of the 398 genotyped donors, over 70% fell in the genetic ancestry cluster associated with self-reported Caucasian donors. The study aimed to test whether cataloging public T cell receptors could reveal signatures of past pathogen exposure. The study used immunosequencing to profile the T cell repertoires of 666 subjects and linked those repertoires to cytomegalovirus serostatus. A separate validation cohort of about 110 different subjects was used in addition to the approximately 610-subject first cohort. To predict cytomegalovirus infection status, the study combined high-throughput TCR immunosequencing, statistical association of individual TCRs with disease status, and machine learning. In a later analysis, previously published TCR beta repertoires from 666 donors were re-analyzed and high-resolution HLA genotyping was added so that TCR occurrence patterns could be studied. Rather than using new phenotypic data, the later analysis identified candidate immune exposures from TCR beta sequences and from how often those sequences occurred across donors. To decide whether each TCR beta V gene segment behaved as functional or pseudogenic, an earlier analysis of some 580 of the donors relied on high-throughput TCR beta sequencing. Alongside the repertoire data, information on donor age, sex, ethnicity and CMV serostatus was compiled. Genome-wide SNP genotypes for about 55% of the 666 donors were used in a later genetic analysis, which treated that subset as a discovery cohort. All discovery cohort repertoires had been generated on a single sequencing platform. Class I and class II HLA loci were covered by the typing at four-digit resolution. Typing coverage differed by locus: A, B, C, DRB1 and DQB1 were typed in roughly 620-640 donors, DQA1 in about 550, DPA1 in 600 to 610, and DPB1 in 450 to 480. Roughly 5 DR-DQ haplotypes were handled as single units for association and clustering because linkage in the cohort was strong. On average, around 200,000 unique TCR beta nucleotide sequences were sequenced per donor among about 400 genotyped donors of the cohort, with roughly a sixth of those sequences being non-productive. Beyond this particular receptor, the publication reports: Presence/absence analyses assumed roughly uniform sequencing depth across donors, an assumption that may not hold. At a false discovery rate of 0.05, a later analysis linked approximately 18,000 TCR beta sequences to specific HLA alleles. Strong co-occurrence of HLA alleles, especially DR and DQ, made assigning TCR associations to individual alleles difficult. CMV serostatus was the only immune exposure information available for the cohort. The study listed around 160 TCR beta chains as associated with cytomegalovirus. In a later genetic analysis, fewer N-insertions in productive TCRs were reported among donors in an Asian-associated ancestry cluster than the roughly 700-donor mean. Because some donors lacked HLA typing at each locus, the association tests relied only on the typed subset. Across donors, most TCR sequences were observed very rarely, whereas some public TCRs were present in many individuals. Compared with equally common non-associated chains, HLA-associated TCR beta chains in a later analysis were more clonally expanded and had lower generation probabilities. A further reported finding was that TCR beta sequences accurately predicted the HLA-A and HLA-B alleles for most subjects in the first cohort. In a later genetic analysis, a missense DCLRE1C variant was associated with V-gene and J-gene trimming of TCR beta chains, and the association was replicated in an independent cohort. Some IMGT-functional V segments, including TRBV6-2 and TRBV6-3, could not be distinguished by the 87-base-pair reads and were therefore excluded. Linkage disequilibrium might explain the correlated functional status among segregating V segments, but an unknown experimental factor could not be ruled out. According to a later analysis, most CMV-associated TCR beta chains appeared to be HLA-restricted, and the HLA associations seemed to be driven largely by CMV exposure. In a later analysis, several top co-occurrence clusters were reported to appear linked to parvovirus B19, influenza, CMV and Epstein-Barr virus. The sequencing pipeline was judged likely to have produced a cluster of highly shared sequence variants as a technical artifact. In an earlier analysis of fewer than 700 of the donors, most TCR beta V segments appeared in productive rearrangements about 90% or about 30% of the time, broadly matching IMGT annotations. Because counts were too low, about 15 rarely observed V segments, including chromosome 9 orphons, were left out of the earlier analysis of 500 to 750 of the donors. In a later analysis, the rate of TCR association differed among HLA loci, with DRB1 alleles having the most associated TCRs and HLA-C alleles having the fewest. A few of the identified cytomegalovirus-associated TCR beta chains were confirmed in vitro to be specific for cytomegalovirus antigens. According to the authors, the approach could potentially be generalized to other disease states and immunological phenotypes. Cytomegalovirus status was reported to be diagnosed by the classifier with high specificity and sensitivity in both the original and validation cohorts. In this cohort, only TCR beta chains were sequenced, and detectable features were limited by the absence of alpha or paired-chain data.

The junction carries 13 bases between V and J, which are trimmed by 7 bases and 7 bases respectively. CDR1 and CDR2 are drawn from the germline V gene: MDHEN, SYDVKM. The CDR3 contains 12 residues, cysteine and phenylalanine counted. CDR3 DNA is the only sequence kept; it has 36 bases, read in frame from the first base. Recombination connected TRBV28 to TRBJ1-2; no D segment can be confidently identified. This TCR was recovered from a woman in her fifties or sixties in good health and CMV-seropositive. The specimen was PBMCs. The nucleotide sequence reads TGTGCCAGCATCTCTCGTGAACTTGGCTACACCTTC. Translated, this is CASISRELGYTF.